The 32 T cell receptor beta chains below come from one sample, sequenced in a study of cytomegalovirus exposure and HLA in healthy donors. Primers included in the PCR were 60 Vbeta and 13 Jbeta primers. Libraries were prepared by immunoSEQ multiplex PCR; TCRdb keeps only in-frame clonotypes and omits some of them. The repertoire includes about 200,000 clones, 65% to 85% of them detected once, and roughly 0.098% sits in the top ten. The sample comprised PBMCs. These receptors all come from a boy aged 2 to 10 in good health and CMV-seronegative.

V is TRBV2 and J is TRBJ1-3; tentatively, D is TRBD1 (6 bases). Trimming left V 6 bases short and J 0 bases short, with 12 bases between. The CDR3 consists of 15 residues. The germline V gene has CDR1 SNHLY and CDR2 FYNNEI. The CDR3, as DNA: TGTGCCAGCAGGCAGGGGCCCCGCTCTGGAAACACCATATATTTT. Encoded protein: CASRQGPRSGNTIYF.

The CDR3 region is CASSQGVFRGNSNQPQHF. The CDR3 DNA sequence: TGCGCCAGCAGCCAAGGGGTCTTTCGGGGGAATAGCAATCAGCCCCAGCATTTT. The chain recombines TRBV4-1 with TRBJ1-5, with TRBD1 as a possible D gene (5 bases). Germline V lookup: CDR1 MGHRA, CDR2 YSYEKL. The CDR3 loop spans 18 amino acids. The V end lost 1 base, the J end lost 0 bases, and 16 bases lay between the germline ends.

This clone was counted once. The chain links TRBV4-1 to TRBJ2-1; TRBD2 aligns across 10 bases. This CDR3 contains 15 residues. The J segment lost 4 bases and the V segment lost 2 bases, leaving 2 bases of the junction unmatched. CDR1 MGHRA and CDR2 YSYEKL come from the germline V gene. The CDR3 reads CASSQSGGVYNEQFF. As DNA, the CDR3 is TGCGCCAGCAGCCAAAGCGGGGGGGTTTACAATGAGCAGTTCTTC.

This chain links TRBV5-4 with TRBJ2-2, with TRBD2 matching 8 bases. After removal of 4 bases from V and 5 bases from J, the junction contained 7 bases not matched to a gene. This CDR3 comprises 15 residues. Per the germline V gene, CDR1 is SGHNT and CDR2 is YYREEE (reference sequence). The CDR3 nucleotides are TGTGCCAGCAGCAGATTAGCGGGAAATACCGGGGAGCTGTTTTTT. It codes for CASSRLAGNTGELFF.

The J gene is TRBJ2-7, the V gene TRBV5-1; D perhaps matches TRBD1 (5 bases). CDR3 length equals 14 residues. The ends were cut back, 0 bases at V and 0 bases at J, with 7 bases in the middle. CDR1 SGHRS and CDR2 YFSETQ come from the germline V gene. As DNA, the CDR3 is TGCGCCAGCAGCTTGGAGACAGCCTCCTACGAGCAGTACTTC. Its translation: CASSLETASYEQYF.

In nucleotides, the CDR3 is TGCAGCGTTGAGCTCAGGGCCTTTGACACTGAAGCTTTCTTT. Residues: CSVELRAFDTEAFF. The chain is built from TRBV29-1 and TRBJ1-1, with D maybe TRBD1 (5 bases). V lost 3 bases, J lost 3 bases, and 14 bases lay in between. CDR3 length: 14 amino acids. Germline assignment: CDR1 SQVTM and CDR2 ANQGSEA.

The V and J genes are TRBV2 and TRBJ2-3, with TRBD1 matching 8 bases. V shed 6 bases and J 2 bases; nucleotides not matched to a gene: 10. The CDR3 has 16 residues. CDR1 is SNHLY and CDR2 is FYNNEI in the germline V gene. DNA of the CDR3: TGTGCCAGCAGCCTCGAGGACAGGGTATTCACAGATACGCAGTATTTT. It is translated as CASSLEDRVFTDTQYF.

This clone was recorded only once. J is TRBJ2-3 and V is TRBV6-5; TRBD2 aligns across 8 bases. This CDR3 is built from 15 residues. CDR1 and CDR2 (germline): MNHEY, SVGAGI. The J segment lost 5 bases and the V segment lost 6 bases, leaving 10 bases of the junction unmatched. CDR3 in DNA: TGTGCCAGCAGCGTCGGCGGGGGGCGTATAGATACGCAGTATTTT. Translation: CASSVGGGRIDTQYF.

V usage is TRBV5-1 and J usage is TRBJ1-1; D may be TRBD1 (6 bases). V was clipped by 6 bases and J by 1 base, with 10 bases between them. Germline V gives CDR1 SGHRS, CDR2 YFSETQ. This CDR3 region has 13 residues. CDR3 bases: TGCGCCAGCACCGAACAGGGGAACACTGAAGCTTTCTTT. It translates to CASTEQGNTEAFF.

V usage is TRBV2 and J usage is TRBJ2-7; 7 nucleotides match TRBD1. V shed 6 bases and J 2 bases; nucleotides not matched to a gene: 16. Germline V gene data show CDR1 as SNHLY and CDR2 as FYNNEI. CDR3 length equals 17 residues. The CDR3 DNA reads TGTGCCAGCAGCCCCGGTATAAGGGGGCTTATCCCCTACGAGCAGTACTTC. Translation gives CASSPGIRGLIPYEQYF. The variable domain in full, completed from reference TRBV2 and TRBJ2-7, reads EPEVTQTPSHQVTQMGQEVILRCVPISNHLYFYWYRQILGQKVEFLVSFYNNEISEKSEIFDDQFSVERPDGSNFTLKIRSTKLEDSAMYFCASSPGIRGLIPYEQYFGPGTRLTVT.

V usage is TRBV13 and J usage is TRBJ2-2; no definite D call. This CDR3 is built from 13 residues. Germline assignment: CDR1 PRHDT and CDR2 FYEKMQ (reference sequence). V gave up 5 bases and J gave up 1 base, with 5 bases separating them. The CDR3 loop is CASSRENTGELFF. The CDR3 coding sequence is TGTGCCAGCAGCCGAGAGAACACCGGGGAGCTGTTTTTT.

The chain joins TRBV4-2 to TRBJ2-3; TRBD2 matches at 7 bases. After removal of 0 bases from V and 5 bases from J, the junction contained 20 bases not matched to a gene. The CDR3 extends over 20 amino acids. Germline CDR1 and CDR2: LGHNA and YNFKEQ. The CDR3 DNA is TGTGCCAGCAGCCAAGATTGGCCCCAGCGGGGATTAAAGTCTGTAGATACGCAGTATTTT. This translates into CASSQDWPQRGLKSVDTQYF.

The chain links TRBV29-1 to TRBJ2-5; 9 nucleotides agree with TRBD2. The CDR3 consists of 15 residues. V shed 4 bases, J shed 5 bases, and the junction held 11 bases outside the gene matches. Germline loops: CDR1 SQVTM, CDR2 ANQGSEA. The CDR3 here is CSVGRAGGRQETQYF. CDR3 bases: TGCAGCGTTGGAAGGGCGGGGGGGCGACAGGAGACCCAGTACTTC. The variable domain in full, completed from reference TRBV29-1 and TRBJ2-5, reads SAVISQKPSRDICQRGTSLTIQCQVDSQVTMMFWYRQQPGQSLTLIATANQGSEATYESGFVIDKFPISRPNLTFSTLTVSNMSPEDSSIYLCSVGRAGGRQETQYFGPGTRLLVL.

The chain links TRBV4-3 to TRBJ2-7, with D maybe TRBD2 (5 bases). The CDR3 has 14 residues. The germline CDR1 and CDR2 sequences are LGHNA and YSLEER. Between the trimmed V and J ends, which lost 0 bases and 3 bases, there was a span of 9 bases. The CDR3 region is CASSQEAADYEQYF. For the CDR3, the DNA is TGCGCCAGCAGCCAAGAAGCGGCAGACTACGAGCAGTACTTC.

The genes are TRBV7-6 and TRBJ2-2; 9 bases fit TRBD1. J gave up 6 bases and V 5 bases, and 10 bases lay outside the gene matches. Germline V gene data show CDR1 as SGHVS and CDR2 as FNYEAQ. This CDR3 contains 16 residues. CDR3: CASSRRMDRGSGELFF. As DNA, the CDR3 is TGTGCCAGCAGCCGCCGTATGGACAGGGGTTCCGGGGAGCTGTTTTTT.

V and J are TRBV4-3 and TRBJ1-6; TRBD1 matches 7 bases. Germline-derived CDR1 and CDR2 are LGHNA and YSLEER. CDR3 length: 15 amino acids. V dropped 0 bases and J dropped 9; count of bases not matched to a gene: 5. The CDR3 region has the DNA TGCGCCAGCAGCCAAGATTGGGCAGGGGGTTCACCCCTCCACTTT. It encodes CASSQDWAGGSPLHF.

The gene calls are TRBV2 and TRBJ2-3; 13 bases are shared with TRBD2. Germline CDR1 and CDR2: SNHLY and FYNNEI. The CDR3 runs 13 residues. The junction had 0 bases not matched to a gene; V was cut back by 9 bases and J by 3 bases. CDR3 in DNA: TGTGCCAGGGGACTAGCGGGGACAGATACGCAGTATTTT. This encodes CARGLAGTDTQYF.

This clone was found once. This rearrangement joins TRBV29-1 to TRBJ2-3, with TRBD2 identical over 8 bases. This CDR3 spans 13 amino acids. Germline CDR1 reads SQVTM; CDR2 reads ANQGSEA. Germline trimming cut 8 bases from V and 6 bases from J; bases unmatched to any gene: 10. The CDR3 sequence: CSSAGTRSDTQYF. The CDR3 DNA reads TGCAGCTCCGCCGGGACTAGAAGCGATACGCAGTATTTT.

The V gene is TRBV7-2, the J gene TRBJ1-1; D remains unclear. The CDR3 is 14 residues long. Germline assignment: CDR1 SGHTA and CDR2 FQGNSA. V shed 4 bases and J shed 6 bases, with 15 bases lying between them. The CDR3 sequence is CASSSDRGAAEAFF. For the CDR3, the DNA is TGTGCCAGCAGCTCGGACCGAGGAGCGGCTGAAGCTTTCTTT.

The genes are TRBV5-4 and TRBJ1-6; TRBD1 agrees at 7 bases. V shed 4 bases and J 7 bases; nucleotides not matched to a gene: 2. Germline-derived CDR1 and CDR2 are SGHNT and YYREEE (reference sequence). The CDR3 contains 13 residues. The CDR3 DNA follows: TGTGCCAGCAGCCCGGACAGGAATTCACCCCTCCACTTT. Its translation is CASSPDRNSPLHF. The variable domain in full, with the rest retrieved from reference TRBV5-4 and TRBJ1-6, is ETGVTQSPTHLIKTRGQQVTLRCSSQSGHNTVSWYQQALGQGPQFIFQYYREEENGRGNFPPRFSGLQFPNYSSELNVNALELDDSALYLCASSPDRNSPLHFGNGTRLTVT.

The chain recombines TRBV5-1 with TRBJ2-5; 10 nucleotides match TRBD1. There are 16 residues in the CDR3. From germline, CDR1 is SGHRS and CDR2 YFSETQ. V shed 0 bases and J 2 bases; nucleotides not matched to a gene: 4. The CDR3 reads CASSLAPGQGQETQYF. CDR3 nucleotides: TGCGCCAGCAGCTTGGCCCCGGGACAGGGGCAAGAGACCCAGTACTTC.

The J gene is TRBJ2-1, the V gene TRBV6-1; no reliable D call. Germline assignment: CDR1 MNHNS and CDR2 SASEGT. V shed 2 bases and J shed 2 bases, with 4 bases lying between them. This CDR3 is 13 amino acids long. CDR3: CASSESAYNEQFF. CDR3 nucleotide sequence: TGTGCCAGCAGTGAATCGGCCTACAATGAGCAGTTCTTC.

CDR3 DNA: TGTGCCAGCAGCTCCGGACTAGTTTCAGATACGCAGTATTTT. Translating gives CASSSGLVSDTQYF. The genes are TRBV7-3 and TRBJ2-3; TRBD2 matches 7 bases. Germline assignment: CDR1 SGHTA and CDR2 FQGTGA. Unmatched junction bases numbered 5, after V lost 4 bases and J lost 4 bases. CDR3 length: 14 amino acids.

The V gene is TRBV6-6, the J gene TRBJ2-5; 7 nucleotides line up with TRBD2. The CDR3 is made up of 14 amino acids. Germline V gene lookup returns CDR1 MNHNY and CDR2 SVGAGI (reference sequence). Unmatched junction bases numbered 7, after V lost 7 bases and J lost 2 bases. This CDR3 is CASTPPGGQETQYF. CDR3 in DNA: TGTGCCAGCACCCCCCCCGGGGGGCAAGAGACCCAGTACTTC.

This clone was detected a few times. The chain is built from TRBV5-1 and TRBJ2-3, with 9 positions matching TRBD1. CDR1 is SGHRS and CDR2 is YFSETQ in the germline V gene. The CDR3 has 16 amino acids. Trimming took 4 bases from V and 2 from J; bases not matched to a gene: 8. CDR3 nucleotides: TGCGCCAGCAGCCCAGGGACAGGGTTCCTCACAGATACGCAGTATTTT. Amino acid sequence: CASSPGTGFLTDTQYF. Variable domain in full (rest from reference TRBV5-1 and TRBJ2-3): KAGVTQTPRYLIKTRGQQVTLSCSPISGHRSVSWYQQTPGQGLQFLFEYFSETQRNKGNFPGRFSGRQFSNSRSEMNVSTLELGDSALYLCASSPGTGFLTDTQYFGPGTRLTVL.

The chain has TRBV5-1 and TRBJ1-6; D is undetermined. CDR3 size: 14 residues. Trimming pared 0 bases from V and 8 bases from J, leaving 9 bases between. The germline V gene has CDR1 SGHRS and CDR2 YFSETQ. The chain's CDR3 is CASSLAGGDSPLHF. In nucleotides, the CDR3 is TGCGCCAGCAGCTTGGCCGGAGGTGATTCACCCCTCCACTTT.

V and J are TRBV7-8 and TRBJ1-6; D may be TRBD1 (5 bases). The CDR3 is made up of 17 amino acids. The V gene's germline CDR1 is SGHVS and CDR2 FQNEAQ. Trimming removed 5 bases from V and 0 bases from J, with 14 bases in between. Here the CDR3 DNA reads TGTGCCAGCAGCCTAGGCGGGGCGCGCTCCTATAATTCACCCCTCCACTTT. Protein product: CASSLGGARSYNSPLHF.

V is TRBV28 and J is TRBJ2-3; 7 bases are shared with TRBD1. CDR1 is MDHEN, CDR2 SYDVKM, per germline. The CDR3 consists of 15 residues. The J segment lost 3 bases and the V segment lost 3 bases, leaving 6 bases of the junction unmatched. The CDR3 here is CASSLPQGSTDTQYF. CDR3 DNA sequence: TGTGCCAGCAGTTTGCCACAGGGGTCTACAGATACGCAGTATTTT.

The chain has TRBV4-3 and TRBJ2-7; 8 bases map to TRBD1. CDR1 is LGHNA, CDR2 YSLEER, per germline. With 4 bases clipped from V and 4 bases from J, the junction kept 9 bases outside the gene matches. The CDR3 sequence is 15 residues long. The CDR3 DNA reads TGCGCCAGCAGCCCAACGACAGGGGAGGTTTACGAGCAGTACTTC. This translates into CASSPTTGEVYEQYF.

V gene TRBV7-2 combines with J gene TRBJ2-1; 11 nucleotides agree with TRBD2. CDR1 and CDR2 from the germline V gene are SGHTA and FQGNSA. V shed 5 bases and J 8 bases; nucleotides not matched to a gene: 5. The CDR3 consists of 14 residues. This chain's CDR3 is CASSTRLAGHEQFF. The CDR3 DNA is TGTGCCAGCAGCACCCGACTAGCGGGGCATGAGCAGTTCTTC.

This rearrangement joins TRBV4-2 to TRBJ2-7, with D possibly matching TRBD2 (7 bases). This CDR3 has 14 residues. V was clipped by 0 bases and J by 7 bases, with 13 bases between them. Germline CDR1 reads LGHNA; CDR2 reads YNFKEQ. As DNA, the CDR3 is TGTGCCAGCAGCCAAGAAGGGGGGGGCAGGGAGCAGTACTTC. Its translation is CASSQEGGGREQYF.

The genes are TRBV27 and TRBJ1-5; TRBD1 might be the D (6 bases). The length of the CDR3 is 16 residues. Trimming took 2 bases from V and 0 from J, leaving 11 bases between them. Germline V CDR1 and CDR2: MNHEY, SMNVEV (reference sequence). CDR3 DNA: TGTGCCAGCAGTTTAATCTCAGGGGATAGCAATCAGCCCCAGCATTTT. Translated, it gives CASSLISGDSNQPQHF.